The clone carrying this T cell receptor beta chain showed up many times. The V gene end was trimmed by 3 bases and the J gene end by 4 bases; junction bases not matched to a gene: 9. This CDR3 has 17 residues. The germline V gene encodes CDR1 KGHDR and CDR2 SFDVKD. Template-switching 5'RACE yielded the TCR cDNA; a universal primer site and UMIs were added in the process. TCRdb re-analysed the 5' RACE reads in MiXCR, keeping a single row per CDR3 protein. The sample carries 200,000 to 300,000 distinct CDR3 sequences, 6.7% recorded once. This sample was included in a study of T cells after yellow fever vaccination.

This receptor was obtained from a man aged 25-45 years who received the YFV17D yellow fever vaccine. Sequencing used CD4+ T cells sorted from PBMCs, obtained on the day of the yellow fever booster vaccination. The chain is built from TRBV24-1 and TRBJ2-1; 9 bases map to TRBD1. This CDR3 reads CATSDRHLGTGYNEQFF. In nucleotides, the CDR3 is TGTGCCACCAGTGATCGCCATCTCGGGACAGGGTACAATGAGCAGTTCTTC.